These 6 T cell receptor beta chains came from one sample sequenced in a study of blood T cell repertoires in COVID-19 (dated by TCRdb to 2019 to 2021). The library was made by the immunoSEQ multiplex PCR assay. The table was pulled from immuneACCESS by TCRdb, which kept in-frame rearrangements only. Such tables lose some clones; where checked, under half of the loss comes from unresolved V genes, and the rest has no known cause. The sample records 400,000 to 450,000 clones, 88% of which are singletons. The ten largest clones capture around 12% of the sample. Sequencing was performed on peripheral blood. The source of these receptors is a woman between 50 and 59 years old with COVID-19, enrolled during active disease.

The gene calls are TRBV10-3 and TRBJ2-7; no firm D call. The CDR3 length is 12 residues. Germline lookup yields CDR1 ENHRY and CDR2 SYGVKD. Trimming left V 2 bases short and J 5 bases short, with 7 bases between. CDR3 DNA: TGTGCCATCAGTGAGGCAACAGACGAGCAGTACTTC. It translates to CAISEATDEQYF.

The chain employs TRBV30 and TRBJ2-7; D unclear. The CDR3 runs 12 residues. Germline CDR1 GTSNPN, CDR2 SVGIG (reference sequence). Trimming cost V 3 bases and J 2 bases, with 8 bases left between them. CDR3: CAWSPVAYEQYF. CDR3 DNA: TGTGCCTGGAGCCCGGTCGCCTACGAGCAGTACTTC. The full variable domain, completed using reference TRBV30 and TRBJ2-7, is SQTIHQWPATLVQPVGSPLSLECTVEGTSNPNLYWYRQAAGRGLQLLFYSVGIGQISSEVPQNLSASRPQDRQFILSSKKLLLSDSGFYLCAWSPVAYEQYFGPGTRLTVT.

This clone has just a few counts. Here the CDR3 DNA reads TGTGCCAGCAGTTCGACAGGGGTGGACTATGGCTACACCTTC. Encoded protein: CASSSTGVDYGYTF. V usage is TRBV27 and J usage is TRBJ1-2, with 8 bases identical to TRBD1. The CDR3 spans 14 residues. J was trimmed by 3 bases and V by 4 bases; bases with no gene match: 4. Germline-derived CDR1 and CDR2 are MNHEY and SMNVEV (reference sequence).

V and J are TRBV9 and TRBJ2-3, with a tentative D call TRBD1 (5 bases). Between the trimmed V and J ends, which lost 0 bases and 6 bases, there was a span of 11 bases. Germline CDR1 and CDR2: SGDLS and YYNGEE. CDR3 size: 14 residues. CDR3 DNA: TGTGCCAGCAGCGTAGTGTCAGGGATGGATACGCAGTATTTT. Protein sequence: CASSVVSGMDTQYF. Combining the CDR3 with reference TRBV9 and TRBJ2-3 gives the whole variable domain DSGVTQTPKHLITATGQRVTLRCSPRSGDLSVYWYQQSLDQGLQFLIQYYNGEERAKGNILERFSAQQFPDLHSELNLSSLELGDSALYFCASSVVSGMDTQYFGPGTRLTVL.

The chain recombines TRBV18 with TRBJ2-7, with 9 bases identical to TRBD1. Losses at the gene ends were 2 bases for V and 12 bases for J; bases not matched to a gene: 5. Germline values: CDR1 KGHSH, CDR2 LQKENI. The CDR3 runs to 12 residues. The CDR3 sequence: CASSPERTGAYF. CDR3 DNA sequence: TGTGCCAGCTCACCAGAGAGGACAGGGGCGTACTTC.

The rearrangement uses TRBV28 and TRBJ1-2, with a tentative D call TRBD1 (6 bases). CDR1 MDHEN and CDR2 SYDVKM come from the germline V gene. The CDR3 has 15 amino acids. With 6 bases removed from V and 2 bases from J, the gap between germline ends came to 16 bases. CDR3 nucleotides: TGTGCCAGCAGGACAGACAGGTTCGGGAACTATGGCTACACCTTC. It codes for CASRTDRFGNYGYTF.